Listed below are T cell receptor beta chains from one sample, sequenced in a study of blood T cell repertoires in COVID-19. Clones were read by immunoSEQ multiplex PCR, and TCRdb kept only the in-frame ones, dropping some. The table has a few hundred thousand clones, roughly 84% seen once. Sequencing input: peripheral blood. All receptors derive from a person aged 65-85 years with COVID-19, enrolled during active disease. Each CDR3 is given with its conserved first and last residue. The D gene is left open where the match is weak. Clone size is not always given. Where it is, it says once, few, many or a class for expanded clones.

>TRBD2|.|TRBV6-5|TRBJ2-1
TGTGCCAGCGGAATAGCGGGGGGCTCCTACAATGAGCAGTTCTTC
CASGIAGGSYNEQFF
>TRBD2|.|TRBV7-6|TRBJ2-6
TGTGCCAGCAGCTTCCTTCCGGGGGGAGGGGCCAACGTCCTGACTTTC
CASSFLPGGGANVLTF
>.|.|TRBV19|TRBJ2-1
TGTGCCAGTAGTTGGGGTGGCGGGGTCATCAATGAGCAGTTCTTC
CASSWGGGVINEQFF
>TRBD2|.|TRBV3-1/TRBV3-2|TRBJ2-5
TGTGCCAGCAGCCAGGGGACTAGCGGCCTACAAGAGACCCAGTACTTC
CASSQGTSGLQETQYF
>.|.|TRBV28|TRBJ2-5
TGTGCCAGCAGACTCGGGACTTCTCAAGAGACCCAGTACTTC
CASRLGTSQETQYF
>.|.|TRBV19|TRBJ1-1
TGTGCCAGTAGTGAACAGGGTGGTACTGAAGCTTTCTTT
CASSEQGGTEAFF
>.|once|TRBV5-6|TRBJ1-6
TGTGCCACCGGGAAAACGAATTCACCCCTCCACTTT
CATGKTNSPLHF
>TRBD1|.|TRBV7-3|TRBJ2-1
TGTGCCAGCAGCCCCAACGGACAGGAAGGGAATGAGCAGTTCTTC
CASSPNGQEGNEQFF
>.|.|TRBV9|TRBJ2-1
TGTGCCAGCAGCGTAGTAGCGGAGAACTCCTACAATGAGCAGTTCTTC
CASSVVAENSYNEQFF
>.|.|TRBV7-6|TRBJ1-3
TGTGCCAGCAGCTGGGGACAAGCGAACTCTGGAAACACCATATATTTT
CASSWGQANSGNTIYF
>.|.|TRBV9|TRBJ1-1
TGTGCCAGCAGCGGAAAAAGGGGGACTGAAGCTTTCTTT
CASSGKRGTEAFF
>.|.|TRBV14|TRBJ1-6
TGTGCCAGCAGCCATCGCAGCAGGGTGGGTTCACCCCTCCACTTT
CASSHRSRVGSPLHF
>.|.|TRBV19|TRBJ2-7
TGTGCCAGTAGTGGCGACAGGTCTGGGTCCTACGAGCAGTACTTC
CASSGDRSGSYEQYF
>TRBD1|.|TRBV14|TRBJ2-1
TGTGCCAGCAGCTTAACAGGGGGCTCCTACAATGAGCAGTTCTTC
CASSLTGGSYNEQFF
>.|.|TRBV6-2/TRBV6-3|TRBJ1-6
TGTGCCAGCAGTAAACCGGGCTATAATTCACCCCTCCACTTT
CASSKPGYNSPLHF
>TRBD1|.|TRBV5-8|TRBJ1-1
TGTGCCAGTCACAGGGGGCGGATGAACACTGAAGCTTTCTTT
CASHRGRMNTEAFF
>TRBD1|.|TRBV19|TRBJ2-7
TGTGCCAGTAGTAAAGGACAGGGGGCGTACGAGCAGTACTTC
CASSKGQGAYEQYF
>.|once|TRBV4-1|TRBJ1-1
TGCGCCAGCAGCCAAGTACGGAAAGGGGTACGGAACACTGAAGCTTTCTTT
CASSQVRKGVRNTEAFF
>.|.|TRBV4-1|TRBJ1-3
TGCGCCAGCAGCCCAGGGGCCTCCGGAAACACCATATATTTT
CASSPGASGNTIYF
>.|.|TRBV19|TRBJ1-1
TGTGCCAGTAGAAACAGGGTTGGGAACACTGAAGCTTTCTTT
CASRNRVGNTEAFF
>TRBD1|.|TRBV9|TRBJ2-1
TGTGCCAGCAGCACGGGACAGGGGGTGAATGAGCAGTTCTTC
CASSTGQGVNEQFF
>TRBD1|.|TRBV19|TRBJ1-3
TGTGCCAGTAGCATCGACAGGGGCGGAAACACCATATATTTT
CASSIDRGGNTIYF
>TRBD1|.|TRBV4-1|TRBJ2-2
TGCGCCAGCAGCCACGACCTTGGACAGGGGAAACGAGCAACCGGGGAGCTGTTTTTT
CASSHDLGQGKRATGELFF
>TRBD1|once|TRBV6-6|TRBJ1-1
TGTGCCAGCAGTCGTCCGGACAGGGATGGGGGGCAGGGGGCTGAAGCTTTCTTT
CASSRPDRDGGQGAEAFF
>.|.|TRBV19|TRBJ2-7
TGTGCCACCTCCCCGGGGGTAAACTACGAGCAGTACTTC
CATSPGVNYEQYF
>TRBD1|.|TRBV6-5|TRBJ2-7
TGTGCCAGCACCAGGAAACGACAGGGGACCTACGAGCAGTACTTC
CASTRKRQGTYEQYF
>TRBD2|.|TRBV20-1|TRBJ2-7
TGCAGTGCTAGTAATTCCCTAGCGGGAAAGACCTACGAGCAGTACTTC
CSASNSLAGKTYEQYF
>TRBD1|few|TRBV19|TRBJ1-4
TGTGCCAGTAGTATTGACAGGGGCGGTGAAAAACTGTTTTTT
CASSIDRGGEKLFF
>.|.|TRBV9|TRBJ2-3
TGTGCCAGCAGCGTAGACAGAGGCACAGATACGCAGTATTTT
CASSVDRGTDTQYF
>.|.|TRBV9|TRBJ2-7
TGTGCCAGCAGCGTAGAGACAGATTCCTACGAGCAGTACTTC
CASSVETDSYEQYF
>TRBD1|.|TRBV3-1/TRBV3-2|TRBJ2-7
TGTGCCAGCAGCCAAGACGGGACAGGGAACCACGAGCAGTACTTC
CASSQDGTGNHEQYF
>.|.|TRBV19|TRBJ1-5
TGTGCCAGCCGATTGGAGCCGGGACACCGCAATCAGCCCCAGCATTTT
CASRLEPGHRNQPQHF
>.|.|TRBV7-3|TRBJ2-2
TGTGCCAGCAGCTCTTACTTCACCGGGGAGCTGTTTTTT
CASSSYFTGELFF
>TRBD1|.|TRBV19|TRBJ1-2
TGTGCCAGTAGTACCCAAAACCCTGCAGGGGGAATTTATGGCTACACCTTC
CASSTQNPAGGIYGYTF
>.|once|TRBV18|TRBJ1-1
TGTGCCAGCTCACAGGGGCTGAACACTGAAGCTTTCTTT
CASSQGLNTEAFF
>TRBD2|.|TRBV9|TRBJ2-1
TGTGCCAGCAGCTTAGGGGGACTAGCCGGCAATGAGCAGTTCTTC
CASSLGGLAGNEQFF
>.|.|TRBV7-9|TRBJ1-6
TGTGCCAGCAGCTTAAAGCAGGGCCAGGGCTCACCCCTCCACTTT
CASSLKQGQGSPLHF
>.|few|TRBV7-9|TRBJ2-6
TGTGCCAGCACAATTAGGCGGGACAGTGCCGGGGCCAACGTCCTGACTTTC
CASTIRRDSAGANVLTF
>.|.|TRBV27|TRBJ2-3
TGTGCCAGCAGTTTGGACTCCCTGGATACGCAGTATTTT
CASSLDSLDTQYF
>TRBD1|.|TRBV24-1|TRBJ2-1
TGTGCCACCAGTGACGCCCTTGGACAGGGCAACTACAATGAGCAGTTCTTC
CATSDALGQGNYNEQFF
>TRBD2|.|TRBV4-1|TRBJ2-5
TGCGCCAGCAGCCAAGATCCTAGCGGGTCGGGGCAGTGGGAGACCCAGTACTTC
CASSQDPSGSGQWETQYF
>.|.|TRBV19|TRBJ1-2
TGTGCAAACCCTGCTACAGGGTGCGACGGCTACACCTTC
CANPATGCDGYTF
>TRBD2|.|TRBV6-5|TRBJ2-1
TGTGCCACCACTAGCGGGGTGAGAAATGAGCAGTTCTTC
CATTSGVRNEQFF
>.|.|TRBV5-5|TRBJ1-2
TGTGCCAGCAGCCATCTTGCAAACAGTGACAGGAACTATGGCTACACCTTC
CASSHLANSDRNYGYTF
>.|.|TRBV2|TRBJ1-4
TGTGCCAGCAGTGAAGGTCCGGTTGCAACTAATGAAAAACTGTTTTTT
CASSEGPVATNEKLFF
>TRBD2|.|TRBV7-2|TRBJ2-3
TGTGCCAGCAGCTCCCGGCTAGCGGGAGGCGGGGGGGATACGCAGTATTTT
CASSSRLAGGGGDTQYF
>TRBD2|once|TRBV3-1/TRBV3-2|TRBJ2-7
TGTGCCAGCAGCCAAGATTTACCAGCTACTGGGACTAGCGACTGTCAGAGTCGGCGCGAGCAGTACTTC
CASSQDLPATGTSDCQSRREQYF
>.|.|TRBV5-1|TRBJ2-3
TGCGCCAGCAGCTATATCCAACTGGCAGATACGCAGTATTTT
CASSYIQLADTQYF
>.|.|TRBV7-2|TRBJ1-5
TGTGCCAGCAGCTTACTACCTCAGCCCCAGCATTTT
CASSLLPQPQHF
>TRBD2|once|TRBV18|TRBJ2-1
TGTGCCAGCTCACCACTCTTCTCTAGCGGGGGAGAGCAGTTCTTC
CASSPLFSSGGEQFF